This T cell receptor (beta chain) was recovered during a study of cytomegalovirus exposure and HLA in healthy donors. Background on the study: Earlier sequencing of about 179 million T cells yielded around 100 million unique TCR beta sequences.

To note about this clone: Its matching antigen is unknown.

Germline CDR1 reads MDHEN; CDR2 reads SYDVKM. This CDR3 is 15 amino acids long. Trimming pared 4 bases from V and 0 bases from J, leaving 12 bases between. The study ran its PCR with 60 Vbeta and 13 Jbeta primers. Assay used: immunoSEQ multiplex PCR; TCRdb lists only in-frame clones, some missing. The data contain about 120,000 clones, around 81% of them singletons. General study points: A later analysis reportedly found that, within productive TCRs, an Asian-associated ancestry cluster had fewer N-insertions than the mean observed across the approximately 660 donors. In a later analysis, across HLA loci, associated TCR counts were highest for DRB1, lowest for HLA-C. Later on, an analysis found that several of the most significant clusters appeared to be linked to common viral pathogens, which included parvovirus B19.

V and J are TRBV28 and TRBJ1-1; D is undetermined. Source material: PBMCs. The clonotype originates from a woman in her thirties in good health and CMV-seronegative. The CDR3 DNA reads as TGTGCCAGCAGTTCCGCAGGCCAGATGAACACTGAAGCTTTCTTT. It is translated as CASSSAGQMNTEAFF.